The next 23 T cell receptor beta chains were all read from a single sample in a study of cytomegalovirus exposure and HLA in healthy donors. The study ran its PCR with 60 Vbeta and 13 Jbeta primers. TCRdb's table, derived via immunoSEQ multiplex PCR, lists solely in-frame clones and lacks some. The data contain approximately 100,000 clones, about nine tenths of them seen just once; the ten biggest clones take up 8.5% to 10%. The sample was PBMCs. These receptors came from a man aged 30-40 years in good health and CMV-seropositive.

The gene calls are TRBV28 and TRBJ2-7, with 7 bases fitting TRBD1. Per the germline V gene, CDR1 is MDHEN and CDR2 is SYDVKM. CDR3 length equals 15 residues. Losses at the gene ends were 6 bases for V and 3 bases for J; bases not matched to a gene: 11. This chain's CDR3 is CASRPTGTTRYEQYF. In nucleotides, the CDR3 is TGTGCCAGCAGGCCGACAGGGACCACCCGCTACGAGCAGTACTTC.

The chain recombines TRBV7-9 with TRBJ2-1; 13 nucleotides agree with TRBD2. Losses at the gene ends were 6 bases for V and 9 bases for J; bases not matched to a gene: 5. CDR1 is SEHNR, CDR2 FQNEAQ, per germline (reference sequence). The CDR3 spans 14 residues. CDR3 nucleotides: TGTGCCAGCAGACTAGCGGGAGGGACGACTGAGCAGTTCTTC. Translation gives CASRLAGGTTEQFF.

V and J are TRBV27 and TRBJ1-5; D is possibly TRBD1 (6 bases). From germline, CDR1 is MNHEY and CDR2 SMNVEV (reference sequence). Trimming stripped 8 bases from V and 0 bases from J, with 20 bases between. The CDR3 length is 17 residues. CDR3 sequence (DNA): TGTGCCAGCGGGCCTCTGAACAGGGTGCATAGCAATCAGCCCCAGCATTTT. This codes for CASGPLNRVHSNQPQHF.

This clone was seen just once. The chain links TRBV11-2 to TRBJ2-7; TRBD2 aligns across 7 bases. J gave up 5 bases and V 3 bases, and 10 bases lay outside the gene matches. The CDR3 is 15 amino acids. CDR1 and CDR2 from the germline V gene are SGHAT and FQNNGV. CDR3 region: CASSLGRGSRDEQYF. The CDR3 DNA reads as TGTGCCAGCAGCTTGGGGCGCGGGAGTCGGGACGAGCAGTACTTC. Together with reference TRBV11-2 and TRBJ2-7, the CDR3 gives the full variable domain: EAGVAQSPRYKIIEKRQSVAFWCNPISGHATLYWYQQILGQGPKLLIQFQNNGVVDDSQLPKDRFSAERLKGVDSTLKIQPAKLEDSAVYLCASSLGRGSRDEQYFGPGTRLTVT.

This chain connects TRBV30 to TRBJ2-3; possibly TRBD2 for D (6 bases). Germline V CDR1 and CDR2: GTSNPN, SVGIG (reference sequence). Deletions cut 2 bases from V and 0 bases from J, with 9 bases between. The CDR3 has 14 amino acids. CDR3 residues: CAWSTGTSTDTQYF. The DNA for the CDR3 is TGTGCCTGGAGTACGGGGACTAGCACAGATACGCAGTATTTT.

The V and J genes are TRBV4-2 and TRBJ2-1, with 8 nucleotides matching TRBD2. J was trimmed by 4 bases and V by 0 bases; bases with no gene match: 5. The CDR3 runs 16 residues. Germline V gene sequence: CDR1 LGHNA, CDR2 YNFKEQ. The CDR3 nucleotides are TGTGCCAGCAGCCAAGATCCAGCGGGAGATTACAATGAGCAGTTCTTC. Protein: CASSQDPAGDYNEQFF.

This chain uses TRBV11-3 with TRBJ2-3, with 8 nucleotides matching TRBD1. J lost 3 bases, V lost 8 bases, and 4 bases had no gene match. The CDR3 loop spans 13 amino acids. Germline V lookup: CDR1 SGHNT, CDR2 YENEEA. CDR3 bases: TGTGCCAGCCAAGGACAGGGAACAGATACGCAGTATTTT. It encodes CASQGQGTDTQYF.

This clone showed up just a few times. The J gene is TRBJ2-7, the V gene TRBV11-2; TRBD2 matches at 9 bases. The trim removed 3 bases at V and 6 bases at J, leaving 12 bases unmatched. Germline V gene sequence: CDR1 SGHAT, CDR2 FQNNGV. CDR3 length: 16 residues. The CDR3 spells CASSFQLPHSGSEQYF. CDR3 DNA: TGTGCCAGCAGCTTCCAACTCCCCCATAGCGGGAGCGAGCAGTACTTC. Filled out from reference TRBV11-2 and TRBJ2-7, the complete variable domain reads EAGVAQSPRYKIIEKRQSVAFWCNPISGHATLYWYQQILGQGPKLLIQFQNNGVVDDSQLPKDRFSAERLKGVDSTLKIQPAKLEDSAVYLCASSFQLPHSGSEQYFGPGTRLTVT.

This chain links TRBV2 with TRBJ2-7; D not resolved. This CDR3 is built from 15 residues. CDR1 is SNHLY, CDR2 FYNNEI, per germline. Trimming stripped 2 bases from V and 0 bases from J, with 11 bases between. The DNA for the CDR3 is TGTGCCAGCAGTGAAACTACACCTCTCTCCTACGAGCAGTACTTC. Its protein is CASSETTPLSYEQYF.

This clone was detected once. V usage is TRBV7-9 and J usage is TRBJ2-1, with D perhaps TRBD2 (6 bases). CDR1 is SEHNR and CDR2 is FQNEAQ in the germline V gene (reference sequence). CDR3 length: 19 residues. Trimming removed 8 bases at V and 4 bases at J, with 30 bases between. CDR3 coding DNA: TGTGCCAGCGGGGGATTAACGGGACTTGAATTCGGGCCTTACAATGAGCAGTTCTTC. This codes for CASGGLTGLEFGPYNEQFF.

The chain carries TRBV28 and TRBJ2-1; TRBD2 matches at 10 bases. CDR3 length: 15 amino acids. The V gene's germline CDR1 is MDHEN and CDR2 SYDVKM. J gave up 3 bases and V 4 bases, and 3 bases lay outside the gene matches. This CDR3 is CASSSRLAGYNEQFF. CDR3 sequence (DNA): TGTGCCAGCAGTTCGAGACTAGCGGGCTACAATGAGCAGTTCTTC.

The chain recombines TRBV5-1 with TRBJ2-3; TRBD2 agrees at 7 bases. Germline V gives CDR1 SGHRS, CDR2 YFSETQ. This CDR3 has 16 amino acids. The ends lost 0 bases at V and 3 bases at J; junction bases unmatched: 7. CDR3 amino acids: CASSLESGGRTDTQYF. CDR3 in DNA: TGCGCCAGCAGCTTGGAGTCGGGAGGAAGGACAGATACGCAGTATTTT.

This sequence joins TRBV15 and TRBJ1-5; D unclear. The ends were cut back, 0 bases at V and 5 bases at J, with 5 bases in the middle. Germline values: CDR1 LNHNV, CDR2 YYDKDF (reference sequence). The CDR3 has 13 residues. The CDR3 DNA sequence: TGTGCCACCAGCAGAGATGAGGATCAGCCCCAGCATTTT. Residues: CATSRDEDQPQHF.

The chain is built from TRBV5-1 and TRBJ1-4, with 7 bases identical to TRBD1. The germline gives CDR1 SGHRS, CDR2 YFSETQ. V was pared by 5 bases and J by 6 bases, with 4 bases of the junction left unmatched. CDR3 length: 13 residues. CDR3 in amino acids: CASSEGAHEKLFF. The CDR3 DNA sequence: TGCGCCAGCAGTGAGGGGGCACATGAAAAACTGTTTTTT.

V gene TRBV4-3 combines with J gene TRBJ2-5, with 14 bases identical to TRBD2. CDR1 is LGHNA, CDR2 YSLEER, per germline. This CDR3 region has 16 residues. Germline trimming cut 0 bases from V and 4 bases from J; bases unmatched to any gene: 1. CDR3: CASSQEGTSGRETQYF. As DNA, the CDR3 is TGCGCCAGCAGCCAAGAAGGGACTAGCGGGAGAGAGACCCAGTACTTC.

The V and J genes are TRBV5-5 and TRBJ1-5, with 7 bases that match TRBD1. The germline CDR1 and CDR2 sequences are SGHKS and YYEKEE (reference sequence). J was trimmed by 2 bases and V by 4 bases; bases with no gene match: 3. The CDR3 covers 14 residues. The CDR3 region is CASSLTGGNQPQHF. The CDR3, as DNA: TGTGCCAGCAGCCTTACAGGGGGCAATCAGCCCCAGCATTTT.

The J gene is TRBJ2-1, the V gene TRBV10-3, with unresolved D. The CDR3 totals 12 residues. The germline gives CDR1 ENHRY, CDR2 SYGVKD. Trimming stripped 4 bases from V and 7 bases from J, with 8 bases between. The CDR3 nucleotides are TGTGCCATCAGTGTAACGGGTAATGAGCAGTTCTTC. Translated: CAISVTGNEQFF.

This chain's CDR3 is CASSLVETQTYEQYF. In DNA form, the CDR3 reads TGTGCCAGCAGCTTAGTTGAGACTCAGACTTACGAGCAGTACTTC. The chain joins TRBV7-6 to TRBJ2-7; no reliable D call. Deletions cut 1 base from V and 4 bases from J, with 14 bases between. The CDR3 consists of 15 residues. CDR1 and CDR2 from the germline V gene are SGHVS and FNYEAQ. The full variable domain, in which reference TRBV7-6 and TRBJ2-7 provide the parts outside the CDR3, is GAGVSQSPRYKVTKRGQDVALRCDPISGHVSLYWYRQALGQGPEFLTYFNYEAQQDKSGLPNDRFSAERPEGSISTLTIQRTEQRDSAMYRCASSLVETQTYEQYFGPGTRLTVT.

V is TRBV28 and J is TRBJ2-7; 9 nucleotides match TRBD1. The trim removed 6 bases at V and 3 bases at J, leaving 12 bases unmatched. The CDR3 has 16 amino acids. Germline loops: CDR1 MDHEN, CDR2 SYDVKM. The CDR3 sequence is CASRSPGQGSYYEQYF. CDR3 sequence (DNA): TGTGCCAGCAGGTCCCCGGGACAGGGCAGTTACTACGAGCAGTACTTC. Filled out from reference TRBV28 and TRBJ2-7, the complete variable domain reads DVKVTQSSRYLVKRTGEKVFLECVQDMDHENMFWYRQDPGLGLRLIYFSYDVKMKEKGDIPEGYSVSREKKERFSLILESASTNQTSMYLCASRSPGQGSYYEQYFGPGTRLTVT.

In regard to this clone: Other DNA sequences in this specimen translate into the identical CDR3. V gene TRBV29-1 combines with J gene TRBJ2-1, with D possibly matching TRBD2 (5 bases). CDR3 length: 14 residues. The germline V and J ends were trimmed by 4 bases and 1 base, with 11 bases remaining between them. Germline V gene lookup returns CDR1 SQVTM and CDR2 ANQGSEA. Written as DNA, the CDR3 is TGCAGCGTTGTAGGTGGGAGTTCCTACAATGAGCAGTTCTTC. Protein product: CSVVGGSSYNEQFF.

The chain has TRBV7-8 and TRBJ2-1; D might be TRBD2 (6 bases). V gave up 3 bases and J gave up 6 bases, with 15 bases separating them. The CDR3 is 15 amino acids. Germline V gives CDR1 SGHVS, CDR2 FQNEAQ. CDR3 residues: CASSLVWGRINEQFF. The DNA for the CDR3 is TGTGCCAGCAGCTTGGTTTGGGGGAGGATCAATGAGCAGTTCTTC.

The chain carries TRBV19 and TRBJ1-1; D unresolved. The CDR3 consists of 14 residues. V dropped 5 bases and J dropped 8 bases, with 18 bases sitting between them. The germline gives CDR1 LNHDA, CDR2 SQIVND (reference sequence). The CDR3 coding sequence is TGTGCCAGTAGTTCCCACATTATTCAGGCCGAAGCTTTCTTT. Its translation is CASSSHIIQAEAFF.

V and J are TRBV18 and TRBJ2-3, with TRBD2 matching over 9 bases. CDR1 KGHSH and CDR2 LQKENI come from the germline V gene. The CDR3 is made up of 15 amino acids. J was trimmed by 4 bases and V by 3 bases; bases with no gene match: 5. The CDR3 protein is CASSPLAGDADTQYF. CDR3 coding DNA: TGTGCCAGCTCACCCTTAGCGGGAGATGCAGATACGCAGTATTTT.